One and the same sample provided the 27 T cell receptor beta chains below, sequenced in a study of blood T cell repertoires in COVID-19. Assay used: immunoSEQ multiplex PCR; TCRdb lists only in-frame clones, some missing. The sample includes around 200,000 clones, 84% of them seen just once. Specimen: peripheral blood. The source of these receptors is a man aged 45-60 years with active or convalescent COVID-19.

As concerns this clone: This sample includes further DNA sequences coding for the same CDR3. The chain combines TRBV27 with TRBJ1-1; D gene ambiguous. Trimming pared 3 bases from V and 0 bases from J, leaving 8 bases between. This CDR3 spans 14 amino acids. From germline, CDR1 is MNHEY and CDR2 SMNVEV (reference sequence). The CDR3 coding sequence is TGTGCCAGCAGTTTGAACAGAGTGAACACTGAAGCTTTCTTT. It specifies CASSLNRVNTEAFF.

V is TRBV3-1 (or the pseudogene TRBV3-2) and J is TRBJ1-6; the match to TRBD1 covers 7 bases. Germline values: CDR1 LGHDT, CDR2 YNNKEL (reference sequence). The CDR3 is 15 residues long. The V gene end was trimmed by 3 bases and the J gene end by 13 bases; junction bases not matched to a gene: 12. CDR3 sequence: CASSHGDSDRLPLHF. CDR3 bases: TGTGCCAGCAGCCACGGGGACAGCGACCGTTTGCCCCTCCACTTT.

This clone was detected a few times. V usage is TRBV6-2 or TRBV6-3 and J usage is TRBJ2-6; D is unresolved. Trimming shortened V by 2 bases and J by 2 bases, and 13 bases separated the two germline ends. This CDR3 spans 17 amino acids. Germline V gene data show CDR1 as MNHEY and CDR2 as SVGEGT. Here the CDR3 reads CASSYGTGQTGANVLTF. CDR3 coding DNA: TGTGCCAGCAGTTACGGAACGGGTCAAACTGGGGCCAACGTCCTGACTTTC.

The chain couples TRBV4-1 to TRBJ1-4, with 8 nucleotides matching TRBD1. There are 16 residues in the CDR3. Germline V lookup: CDR1 MGHRA, CDR2 YSYEKL. Unmatched junction bases numbered 5, after V lost 2 bases and J lost 3 bases. In DNA form, the CDR3 reads TGCGCCAGCAGCCAAAGACAGGGGCAGTCTAATGAAAAACTGTTTTTT. Amino acid sequence: CASSQRQGQSNEKLFF.

The rearrangement joins TRBV18 to TRBJ1-2, with D hard to call. The CDR3 is made up of 14 amino acids. Germline V gene data show CDR1 as KGHSH and CDR2 as LQKENI. With 6 bases removed from V and 5 bases from J, the gap between germline ends came to 16 bases. The CDR3 coding sequence is TGTGCCAGCTCGCAAGGTACACAGACGTATGGCTACACCTTC. Amino acid sequence: CASSQGTQTYGYTF.

The V call is TRBV6-2 or TRBV6-3, the J call TRBJ2-7; 12 bases are a match to TRBD2. The CDR3 covers 15 residues. The V gene end was trimmed by 8 bases and the J gene end by 3 bases; junction bases not matched to a gene: 8. Germline CDR1 reads MNHEY; CDR2 reads SVGEGT. The CDR3 region is CASRRTSGDLYEQYF. The CDR3 nucleotides read TGTGCCAGCCGCCGGACTAGCGGGGACCTCTACGAGCAGTACTTC.

The genes are TRBV28 and TRBJ1-2, with D tentatively TRBD1 (6 bases). This CDR3 is 19 amino acids long. The germline CDR1 and CDR2 sequences are MDHEN and SYDVKM. V lost 5 bases to trimming and J lost 6 bases, with 31 bases between them. CDR3 region: CASSPDVGGAANPPHGYTF. Written as DNA, the CDR3 is TGTGCCAGCAGTCCAGATGTAGGGGGGGCGGCCAACCCCCCACATGGCTACACCTTC.

The V gene is TRBV7-3, the J gene TRBJ2-1, with 13 bases that match TRBD2. The CDR3 length is 15 residues. Per the germline V gene, CDR1 is SGHTA and CDR2 is FQGTGA. V trimming: 6 bases; J trimming: 4 bases; junction bases outside the gene matches: 3. The CDR3 reads CASSRTSGGYNEQFF. CDR3 coding DNA: TGTGCCAGCAGTCGGACTAGCGGGGGTTACAATGAGCAGTTCTTC.

V is TRBV9 and J is TRBJ1-1; TRBD1 is a possible D gene (5 bases). Per the germline V gene, CDR1 is SGDLS and CDR2 is YYNGEE. The V gene lost 6 bases and the J gene lost 8 bases, with 11 bases spanning the gap. The CDR3 has 11 amino acids. In DNA, the CDR3 is TGTGCCAGCAACCCAGACAGCGAAGCTTTCTTT. Protein sequence: CASNPDSEAFF.

On this clone: A junction boundary mismatches the germline segment, possibly from a read error. V and J are TRBV15 and TRBJ2-2; 7 bases match TRBD1. CDR1 LNHNV and CDR2 YYDKDF come from the germline V gene (reference sequence). The CDR3 consists of 17 residues. The CDR3 DNA sequence: TGTGCCACCAGCAGAGACCCGGACAGGACGAAAACCGGGGAGCTGTTTTTT. Protein product: CATSRDPDRTKTGELFF. The whole variable domain, remainder taken from reference TRBV15 and TRBJ2-2, is DAMVIQNPRYQVTQFGKPVTLSCSQTLNHNVMYWYQQKSSQAPKLLFHYYDKDFNNEADTPDNFQSRRPNTSFCFLDIRSPGLGDTAMYLCATSRDPDRTKTGELFFGEGSRLTVL.

The rearrangement links TRBV7-2 to TRBJ2-5; 10 nucleotides agree with TRBD2. Germline V gene data show CDR1 as SGHTA and CDR2 as FQGNSA. Germline trimming cut 5 bases from V and 5 bases from J; bases unmatched to any gene: 8. This CDR3 is 15 amino acids long. The CDR3 nucleotides are TGTGCCAGCAGCCCCAGCGGGGGGGCCGAGGAGACCCAGTACTTC. Amino acid sequence: CASSPSGGAEETQYF. Drawing the rest from reference TRBV7-2 and TRBJ2-5, the complete variable domain is GAGVSQSPSNKVTEKGKDVELRCDPISGHTALYWYRQSLGQGLEFLIYFQGNSAPDKSGLPSDRFSAERTGGSVSTLTIQRTQQEDSAVYLCASSPSGGAEETQYFGPGTRLLVL.

The chain joins TRBV19 to TRBJ2-7, with D maybe TRBD2 (5 bases). The CDR3 runs to 15 residues. V lost 1 base, J lost 6 bases, and 16 bases lay in between. Germline CDR1 reads LNHDA; CDR2 reads SQIVND (reference sequence). CDR3 DNA sequence: TGTGCCAGTAGTATAGTTTCCAGCCATGGGAGCGAGCAGTACTTC. Residues: CASSIVSSHGSEQYF.

The CDR3 spells CASSQEGSGGQETQYF. The CDR3 nucleotides are TGCGCCAGCAGCCAAGAGGGTAGCGGGGGCCAAGAGACCCAGTACTTC. The chain joins TRBV4-1 to TRBJ2-5; TRBD2 aligns across 9 bases. Germline V gives CDR1 MGHRA, CDR2 YSYEKL. The length of the CDR3 is 16 residues. V shed 0 bases, J shed 1 base, and the junction held 3 bases outside the gene matches.

The chain combines TRBV7-8 with TRBJ1-1; 7 bases are shared with TRBD1. The CDR3 runs to 14 residues. Germline loops: CDR1 SGHVS, CDR2 FQNEAQ. Losses at the gene ends were 1 base for V and 8 bases for J; bases not matched to a gene: 7. CDR3 sequence (DNA): TGTGCCAGCAGCTTAGAGGGGGCTGGAGTGGAAGCTTTCTTT. This translates into CASSLEGAGVEAFF.

This chain joins TRBV20-1 and TRBJ1-1, with D possibly being TRBD1 (5 bases). CDR3 length: 10 amino acids. Germline V gene sequence: CDR1 DFQATT, CDR2 SNEGSKA (reference sequence). The germline V and J ends were trimmed by 4 bases and 10 bases, with 10 bases remaining between them. The CDR3 protein is CSAKGEGAFF. DNA for the CDR3: TGCAGTGCTAAAGGGGAAGGAGCTTTCTTT.

The rearrangement joins TRBV6-5 to TRBJ1-1; no clear D. Trimming stripped 7 bases from V and 1 base from J, with 7 bases between. This CDR3 region has 12 residues. The V gene's germline CDR1 is MNHEY and CDR2 SVGAGI. Here the CDR3 DNA reads TGTGCCAGCAATAACAGGAACACTGAAGCTTTCTTT. Amino acid sequence: CASNNRNTEAFF.

The chain recombines TRBV9 with TRBJ2-3; D may be TRBD2 (6 bases). Germline CDR1 is SGDLS and CDR2 is YYNGEE. V lost 0 bases, J lost 5 bases, and 16 bases lay in between. This CDR3 is built from 16 residues. The CDR3, as DNA: TGTGCCAGCAGCGTAGAGGGCGGGACCCGCGGAGATACGCAGTATTTT. Residues: CASSVEGGTRGDTQYF.

The genes are TRBV5-1 and TRBJ1-5, with 10 nucleotides matching TRBD1. The germline CDR1 and CDR2 sequences are SGHRS and YFSETQ. CDR3 length equals 15 residues. J gave up 6 bases and V 3 bases, and 6 bases lay outside the gene matches. CDR3 nucleotide sequence: TGCGCCAGCAGCTCGCTGACAGGGGGCTTTCAGCCCCAGCATTTT. It codes for CASSSLTGGFQPQHF.

The table lists this clone with many counts. The V call is TRBV28, the J call TRBJ1-1; D is uncertain. Germline V gives CDR1 MDHEN, CDR2 SYDVKM. The CDR3 has 11 amino acids. Trimming removed 7 bases at V and 7 bases at J, with 10 bases between. The DNA for the CDR3 is TGTGCCAGCACCCTTCGGAGTGAAGCTTTCTTT. Amino acid sequence: CASTLRSEAFF.

This clone showed up just a few times. The V call is TRBV3-1 (or the pseudogene TRBV3-2), the J call TRBJ1-2; TRBD1 matches 10 bases. J lost 4 bases, V lost 1 base, and 6 bases had no gene match. The CDR3 runs to 16 residues. Germline V gene sequence: CDR1 LGHDT, CDR2 YNNKEL (reference sequence). CDR3 coding DNA: TGTGCCAGCAGCCAAGCAGACAGGGGGCGCGTCTATGGCTACACCTTC. Translating it yields CASSQADRGRVYGYTF.

The rearrangement joins TRBV6-5 to TRBJ1-1; weak D call: TRBD1 (5 bases). The V end lost 4 bases, the J end lost 6 bases, and 15 bases lay between the germline ends. The CDR3 sequence is 14 residues long. Germline CDR1 is MNHEY and CDR2 is SVGAGI. CDR3 nucleotide sequence: TGTGCCAGCAGTTCGGGCAGGGCTACACCTGAAGCTTTCTTT. It encodes CASSSGRATPEAFF.

The chain is built from TRBV5-4 and TRBJ2-1; a weak D match, TRBD2 (6 bases). The germline gives CDR1 SGHNT, CDR2 YYREEE (reference sequence). The CDR3 sequence is 15 residues long. V was pared by 5 bases and J by 4 bases, with 16 bases between. The CDR3 coding sequence is TGTGCCAGCAGGCGGGACCCGAGGGATTACAATGAGCAGTTCTTC. Encoded protein: CASRRDPRDYNEQFF. Complete variable domain (other parts from reference TRBV5-4 and TRBJ2-1): ETGVTQSPTHLIKTRGQQVTLRCSSQSGHNTVSWYQQALGQGPQFIFQYYREEENGRGNFPPRFSGLQFPNYSSELNVNALELDDSALYLCASRRDPRDYNEQFFGPGTRLTVL.

The gene calls are TRBV7-9 and TRBJ1-4; 7 bases fit TRBD1. The ends lost 7 bases at V and 5 bases at J; junction bases unmatched: 7. The CDR3 contains 14 residues. From germline, CDR1 is SEHNR and CDR2 FQNEAQ (reference sequence). In DNA form, the CDR3 reads TGTGCCAGCAATGACGCCAGGGGGAATGAAAAACTGTTTTTT. It specifies CASNDARGNEKLFF.

This chain joins TRBV5-1 and TRBJ1-1; 9 bases match TRBD1. The CDR3 spans 18 residues. In germline, CDR1 is SGHRS, CDR2 YFSETQ. V was pared by 0 bases and J by 0 bases, with 9 bases of the junction left unmatched. The CDR3 here is CASSLGAGTGTMNTEAFF. CDR3 DNA sequence: TGCGCCAGCAGCTTGGGGGCCGGGACAGGGACCATGAACACTGAAGCTTTCTTT. Looking up the rest from reference TRBV5-1 and TRBJ1-1 gives the full variable domain: KAGVTQTPRYLIKTRGQQVTLSCSPISGHRSVSWYQQTPGQGLQFLFEYFSETQRNKGNFPGRFSGRQFSNSRSEMNVSTLELGDSALYLCASSLGAGTGTMNTEAFFGQGTRLTVV.

This clone has only one observation. This chain joins TRBV2 and TRBJ1-1; D gene uncertain. With 6 bases removed from V and 0 bases from J, the gap between germline ends came to 8 bases. Germline CDR1 reads SNHLY; CDR2 reads FYNNEI. CDR3 length equals 13 residues. The CDR3 is CASSGEVNTEAFF. CDR3 nucleotide sequence: TGTGCCAGCAGCGGAGAGGTGAACACTGAAGCTTTCTTT.

The chain combines TRBV3-1 (or the pseudogene TRBV3-2) with TRBJ1-5, with no clear D. The CDR3 totals 13 residues. Germline CDR1 is LGHDT and CDR2 is YNNKEL (reference sequence). V was shortened by 4 bases and J by 4 bases, with 8 bases between the two germline ends. CDR3 region: CASSREINQPQHF. In DNA form, the CDR3 reads TGTGCCAGCAGCCGCGAGATAAATCAGCCCCAGCATTTT.

This clone appeared once. The rearrangement links TRBV15 to TRBJ2-5; TRBD1 matches 9 bases. V lost 3 bases and J lost 5; bases outside the gene matches: 7. The CDR3 extends over 15 amino acids. Germline loops: CDR1 LNHNV, CDR2 YYDKDF (reference sequence). CDR3: CATSSDTGGGETQYF. The CDR3 DNA reads as TGTGCCACCAGCAGCGACACAGGGGGCGGCGAGACCCAGTACTTC. Variable domain in full (rest from reference TRBV15 and TRBJ2-5): DAMVIQNPRYQVTQFGKPVTLSCSQTLNHNVMYWYQQKSSQAPKLLFHYYDKDFNNEADTPDNFQSRRPNTSFCFLDIRSPGLGDTAMYLCATSSDTGGGETQYFGPGTRLLVL.